Shown below are 10 T cell receptor beta chains from a single sample sequenced in a study of cytomegalovirus exposure and HLA in healthy donors. It was with 60 Vbeta and 13 Jbeta primers that the PCR ran. The method was immunoSEQ multiplex PCR; TCRdb's version includes in-frame clones alone and lacks a portion of them. The sample data list tens of thousands of clones. Sequenced: PBMCs. The origin of the receptors is a woman between 40 and 50 years old in good health and CMV-seronegative.

The V and J genes are TRBV5-4 and TRBJ2-5; 8 bases align to TRBD1. Germline V gene data show CDR1 as SGHNT and CDR2 as YYREEE (reference sequence). V was clipped by 6 bases and J by 5 bases; unmatched bases: 6. This CDR3 has 13 residues. This chain's CDR3 is CASMPGQDETQYF. Here the CDR3 DNA reads TGTGCCAGCATGCCGGGACAGGACGAGACCCAGTACTTC.

With respect to this clone: The same CDR3 is also encoded by other DNA sequences in this sample. This chain joins TRBV19 and TRBJ1-5; no clear D. The CDR3 sequence is 13 residues long. Deletions cut 7 bases from V and 0 bases from J, with 7 bases between. CDR1 and CDR2 (germline): LNHDA, SQIVND (reference sequence). CDR3 coding DNA: TGTGCCAGTACGCAGGATAGCAATCAGCCCCAGCATTTT. It yields the protein CASTQDSNQPQHF.

CDR3 sequence reads: CASSVRVGGQYEQYF. CDR3 bases: TGTGCCAGCAGCGTTCGTGTTGGGGGACAATACGAGCAGTACTTC. The gene calls are TRBV9 and TRBJ2-7, with a weak D call TRBD1 (6 bases). Trimming left V 2 bases short and J 4 bases short, with 16 bases between. CDR3 length equals 15 residues. Germline V gives CDR1 SGDLS, CDR2 YYNGEE.

The chain joins TRBV18 to TRBJ2-1, with 10 bases aligning to TRBD1. V gave up 1 base and J gave up 2 bases; unmatched junction bases: 2. The CDR3 length is 16 residues. Germline lookup yields CDR1 KGHSH and CDR2 LQKENI. CDR3 nucleotides: TGTGCCAGCTCACCACTTGGACAGGGGGCCTACAATGAGCAGTTCTTC. Encoded protein: CASSPLGQGAYNEQFF.

This rearrangement joins TRBV27 to TRBJ2-5; unclear D gene. This CDR3 is 12 amino acids long. V gave up 3 bases and J gave up 0 bases, with 2 bases separating them. CDR1 and CDR2 from the germline V gene are MNHEY and SMNVEV (reference sequence). For the CDR3, the DNA is TGTGCCAGCAGTTTTAACCAAGAGACCCAGTACTTC. Translating gives CASSFNQETQYF.

The genes are TRBV6-6 and TRBJ2-1, with TRBD2 identical over 10 bases. CDR3 size: 16 residues. The V segment lost 0 bases and the J segment 5 bases; nucleotides outside the gene matches: 4. Germline loops: CDR1 MNHNY, CDR2 SVGAGI (reference sequence). CDR3 coding DNA: TGTGCCAGCAGTTACTCTCTAGCGGGAGCCCACAATGAGCAGTTCTTC. Its translation: CASSYSLAGAHNEQFF.

The J gene is TRBJ1-2, the V gene TRBV5-4; 8 bases map to TRBD1. Germline V gene data show CDR1 as SGHNT and CDR2 as YYREEE (reference sequence). This CDR3 has 14 amino acids. Trimming cost V 3 bases and J 3 bases; bases outside gene matches: 4. The CDR3, as DNA: TGTGCCAGCAGCTCCGGACAGGGCCACTATGGCTACACCTTC. It codes for CASSSGQGHYGYTF.

This chain joins TRBV28 and TRBJ1-3; unclear D gene. The CDR3 has 15 residues. V was pared by 10 bases and J by 0 bases, with 16 bases between. CDR1 and CDR2 (germline): MDHEN, SYDVKM. The CDR3 DNA reads as TGTGCCACCGAGAGACACCCTCCCTCTGGAAACACCATATATTTT. Protein sequence: CATERHPPSGNTIYF.

The chain recombines TRBV18 with TRBJ1-5; D call uncertain. Germline CDR1 is KGHSH and CDR2 is LQKENI. The CDR3 is 13 amino acids. Trimming removed 3 bases at V and 6 bases at J, with 9 bases between. The CDR3 nucleotides are TGTGCCAGCTCACCCACCTCGGTTCAGCCCCAGCATTTT. Its translation is CASSPTSVQPQHF.

The chain joins TRBV27 to TRBJ1-1; D is perhaps TRBD1 (5 bases). The CDR3 covers 13 residues. V was clipped by 5 bases and J by 4 bases, with 11 bases between them. Germline lookup yields CDR1 MNHEY and CDR2 SMNVEV (reference sequence). CDR3 in DNA: TGTGCCAGCAGTAGGGGTCCGGGCACTGAAGCTTTCTTT. Protein product: CASSRGPGTEAFF.